This T cell receptor beta chain was found in a study of memory B cells and T cells in multiple sclerosis. About this clone: No antigen is known for it.

Stimulus-free culture yielded autoproliferating CFSE-dim and non-proliferating CFSE-high T cells, each sequenced separately. 5x10^7 CFSE-labeled PBMCs were cultured less than nine days unstimulated, then replicate wells were pooled. Sequencing was performed with immunoSEQ multiplex PCR; in TCRdb, only in-frame clones are kept and a portion is missing. Among roughly 30,000 clones listed, more than 75% were seen once. CDR1 is MNHNY, CDR2 SVGAGI, per germline (reference sequence). The CDR3 extends over 14 amino acids. V was pared by 5 bases and J by 5 bases, with 5 bases of the junction left unmatched. The J gene is TRBJ2-1, the V gene TRBV6-6; TRBD1 aligns across 8 bases. This receptor was identified in a human donor with multiple sclerosis. The sequenced sample consisted of PBMCs from blood kept in culture. CDR3 amino acids: CASSHQGANNEQFF. The CDR3 DNA follows: TGTGCCAGCAGTCATCAGGGGGCGAACAATGAGCAGTTCTTC.